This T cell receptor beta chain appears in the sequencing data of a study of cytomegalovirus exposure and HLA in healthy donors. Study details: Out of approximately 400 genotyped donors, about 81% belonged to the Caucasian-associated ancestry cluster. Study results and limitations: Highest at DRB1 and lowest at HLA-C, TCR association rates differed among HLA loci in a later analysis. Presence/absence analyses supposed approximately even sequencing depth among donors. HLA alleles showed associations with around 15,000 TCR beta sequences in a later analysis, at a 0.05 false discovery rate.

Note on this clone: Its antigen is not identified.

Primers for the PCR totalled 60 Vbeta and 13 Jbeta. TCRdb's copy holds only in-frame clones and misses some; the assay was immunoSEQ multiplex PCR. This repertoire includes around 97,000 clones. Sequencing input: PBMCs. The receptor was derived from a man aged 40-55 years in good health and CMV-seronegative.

In nucleotides, the CDR3 is TGCGCCAGCAGCCCCCAGGGTCCGGGAGCTGAGACCCAGTACTTC. This sequence encodes CASSPQGPGAETQYF. The J gene is TRBJ2-5, the V gene TRBV4-3; possibly TRBD2 for D (6 bases). Germline V gene lookup returns CDR1 LGHNA and CDR2 YSLEER. This CDR3 region has 15 residues. With 4 bases removed from V and 5 bases from J, the gap between germline ends came to 17 bases.